This T cell receptor beta chain was sequenced during a study of T-cell memory formation after mild COVID-19. The wider study: There were largely donor-specific TCR clusters.

The sample holds a few counts of this clonotype. The antigen is not known. Findings and caveats of the study: Memory sampled before infection contained some responding clones, suggesting cross-reactive memory joined.

V was pared by 7 bases and J by 8 bases, with 13 bases of the junction left unmatched. Germline V gene data show CDR1 as SGHRS and CDR2 as YFSETQ. The CDR3 loop spans 14 amino acids. Constant-segment primers served in 5'RACE that generated TCR alpha and TCR beta cDNA libraries bearing sample barcodes and UMIs. TCRdb recomputed calls from the 5' RACE reads with MiXCR, one row per CDR3 protein. This repertoire shows some 300,000 distinct CDR3 sequences, just under 20% found once; its top ten account for roughly 21%. The rearrangement joins TRBV5-1 to TRBJ1-2; 8 nucleotides line up with TRBD1. What was sequenced was PBMCs or a T cell subset sorted from them (not recorded which). The sequence was obtained from a man younger than 35 who had mild COVID-19 (a few samples of this study predate the infection). Cell type and time point are not known. The CDR3 region has the DNA TGCGCCAGCTCGACGTATAGCGGACAGGGAGGCTACACCTTC. Amino acids: CASSTYSGQGGYTF.